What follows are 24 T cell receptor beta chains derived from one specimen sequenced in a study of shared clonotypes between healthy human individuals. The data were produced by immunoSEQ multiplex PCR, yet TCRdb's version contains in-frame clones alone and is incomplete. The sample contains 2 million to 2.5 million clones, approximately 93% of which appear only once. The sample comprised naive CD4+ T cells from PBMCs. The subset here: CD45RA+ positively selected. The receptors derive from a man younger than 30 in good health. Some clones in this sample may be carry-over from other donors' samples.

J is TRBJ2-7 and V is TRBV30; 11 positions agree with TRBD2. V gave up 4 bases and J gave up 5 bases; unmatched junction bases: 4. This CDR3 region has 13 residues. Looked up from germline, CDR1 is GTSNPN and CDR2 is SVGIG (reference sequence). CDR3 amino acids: CAWKLAGVHEQYF. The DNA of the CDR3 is TGTGCCTGGAAACTAGCGGGAGTACACGAGCAGTACTTC.

The CDR3 sequence: CASSRRDRGTIQYF. CDR3 DNA: TGTGCCAGCAGCCGCCGGGACAGAGGGACGATTCAGTACTTC. The V and J genes are TRBV9 and TRBJ2-4; 7 bases line up with TRBD1. The CDR3 is 14 amino acids. Germline values: CDR1 SGDLS, CDR2 YYNGEE. The ends lost 4 bases at V and 10 bases at J; junction bases unmatched: 11.

The DNA of the CDR3 is TGTGCCAGCAGTCTTGACAGCCGGGTGGGGCCCCAGCATTTT. It encodes CASSLDSRVGPQHF. V and J are TRBV7-8 and TRBJ1-5; the D gene is possibly TRBD1 (5 bases). CDR3 length equals 14 residues. The ends were cut back, 6 bases at V and 9 bases at J, with 18 bases in the middle. From germline, CDR1 is SGHVS and CDR2 FQNEAQ.

The CDR3 region is CASSPGQGAEQYF. Written as DNA, the CDR3 is TGTGCCAGCAGCCCCGGACAGGGAGCCGAGCAGTACTTC. The chain couples TRBV7-3 to TRBJ2-7; TRBD1 aligns across 8 bases. Trimming cost V 5 bases and J 6 bases; bases outside gene matches: 6. The CDR3 has 13 amino acids. The germline CDR1 and CDR2 sequences are SGHTA and FQGTGA.

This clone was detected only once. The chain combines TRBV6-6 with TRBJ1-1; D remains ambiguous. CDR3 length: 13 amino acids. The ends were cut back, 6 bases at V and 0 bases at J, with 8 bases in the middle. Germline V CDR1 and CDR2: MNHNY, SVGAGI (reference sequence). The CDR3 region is CASRIQMNTEAFF. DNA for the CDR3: TGTGCCAGCAGGATACAGATGAACACTGAAGCTTTCTTT.

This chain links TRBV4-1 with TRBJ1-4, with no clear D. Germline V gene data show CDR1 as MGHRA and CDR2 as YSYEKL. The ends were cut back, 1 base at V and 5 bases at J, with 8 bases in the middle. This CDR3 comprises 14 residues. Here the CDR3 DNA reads TGCGCCAGCAGCCAAGTCCAGTTGAATGAAAAACTGTTTTTT. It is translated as CASSQVQLNEKLFF.

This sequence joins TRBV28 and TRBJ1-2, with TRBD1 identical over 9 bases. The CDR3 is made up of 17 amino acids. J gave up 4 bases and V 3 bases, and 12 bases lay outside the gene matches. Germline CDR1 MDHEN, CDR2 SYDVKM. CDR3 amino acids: CASSFPTGTGSGYGYTF. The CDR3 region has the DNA TGTGCCAGCAGTTTCCCGACGGGGACAGGGTCGGGCTATGGCTACACCTTC.

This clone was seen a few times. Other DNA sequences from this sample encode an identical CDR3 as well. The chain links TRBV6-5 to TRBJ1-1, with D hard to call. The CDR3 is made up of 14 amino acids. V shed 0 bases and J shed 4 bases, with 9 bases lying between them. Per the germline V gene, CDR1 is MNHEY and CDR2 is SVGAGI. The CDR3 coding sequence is TGTGCCAGCAGTTACTCTGGGTTGGGCACTGAAGCTTTCTTT. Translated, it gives CASSYSGLGTEAFF.

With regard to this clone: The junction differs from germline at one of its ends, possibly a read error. The chain's CDR3 is CASSFPGTRGDF. CDR3 nucleotide sequence: TGTGCCAGCAGCTTCCCGGGGACGAGAGGCGACTTC. This chain uses TRBV11-2 with TRBJ2-7, with D perhaps TRBD1 or TRBD2 (5 bases each). This CDR3 has 12 amino acids. Germline values: CDR1 SGHAT, CDR2 FQNNGV.

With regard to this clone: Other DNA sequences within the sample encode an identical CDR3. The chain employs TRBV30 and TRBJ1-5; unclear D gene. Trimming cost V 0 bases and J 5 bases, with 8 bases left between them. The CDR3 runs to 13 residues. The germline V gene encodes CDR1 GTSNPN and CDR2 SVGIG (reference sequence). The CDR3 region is CAWSVQEDQPQHF. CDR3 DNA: TGTGCCTGGAGTGTCCAAGAGGATCAGCCCCAGCATTTT.

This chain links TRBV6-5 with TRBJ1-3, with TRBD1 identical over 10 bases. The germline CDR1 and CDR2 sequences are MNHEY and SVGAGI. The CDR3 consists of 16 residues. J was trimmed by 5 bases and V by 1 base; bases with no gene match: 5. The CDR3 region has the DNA TGTGCCAGCAGTTACTTGGGACAGGGGTTTAGAAACACCATATATTTT. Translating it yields CASSYLGQGFRNTIYF.

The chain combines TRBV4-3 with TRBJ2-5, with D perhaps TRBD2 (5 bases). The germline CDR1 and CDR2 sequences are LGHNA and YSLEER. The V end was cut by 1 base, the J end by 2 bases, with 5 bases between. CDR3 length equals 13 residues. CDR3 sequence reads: CASSQGRQETQYF. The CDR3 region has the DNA TGCGCCAGCAGCCAAGGGAGGCAAGAGACCCAGTACTTC.

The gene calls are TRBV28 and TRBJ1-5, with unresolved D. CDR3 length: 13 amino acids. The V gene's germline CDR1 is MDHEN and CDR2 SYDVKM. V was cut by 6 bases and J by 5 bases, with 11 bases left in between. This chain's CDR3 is CASRVYVDQPQHF. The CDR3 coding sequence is TGTGCCAGCAGGGTCTACGTCGATCAGCCCCAGCATTTT.

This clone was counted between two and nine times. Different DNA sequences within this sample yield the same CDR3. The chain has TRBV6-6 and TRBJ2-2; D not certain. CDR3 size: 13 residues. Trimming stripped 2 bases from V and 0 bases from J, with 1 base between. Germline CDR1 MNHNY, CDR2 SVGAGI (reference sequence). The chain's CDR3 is CASSYTNTGELFF. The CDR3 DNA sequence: TGTGCCAGCAGTTACACGAACACCGGGGAGCTGTTTTTT.

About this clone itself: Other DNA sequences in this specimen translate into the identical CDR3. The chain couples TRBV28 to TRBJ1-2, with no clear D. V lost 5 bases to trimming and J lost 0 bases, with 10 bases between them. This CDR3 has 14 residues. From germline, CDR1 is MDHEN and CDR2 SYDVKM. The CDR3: CASSLGGTNYGYTF. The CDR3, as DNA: TGTGCCAGCAGTCTGGGAGGAACTAACTATGGCTACACCTTC.

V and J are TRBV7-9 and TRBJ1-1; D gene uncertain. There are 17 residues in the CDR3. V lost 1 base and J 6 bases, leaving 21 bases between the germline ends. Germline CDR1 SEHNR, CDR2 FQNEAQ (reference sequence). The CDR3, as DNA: TGTGCCAGCAGCTTAGTACTGGGAAGGAGGCGCAACCCTGAAGCTTTCTTT. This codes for CASSLVLGRRRNPEAFF. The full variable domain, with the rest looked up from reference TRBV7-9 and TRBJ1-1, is DTGVSQNPRHKITKRGQNVTFRCDPISEHNRLYWYRQTLGQGPEFLTYFQNEAQLEKSRLLSDRFSAERPKGSFSTLEIQRTEQGDSAMYLCASSLVLGRRRNPEAFFGQGTRLTVV.

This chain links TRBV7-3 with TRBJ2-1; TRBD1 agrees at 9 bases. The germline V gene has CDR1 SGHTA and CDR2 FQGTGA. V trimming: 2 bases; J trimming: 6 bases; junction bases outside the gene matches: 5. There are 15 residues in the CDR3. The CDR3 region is CASSLLGQGFNEQFF. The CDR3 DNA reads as TGTGCCAGCAGCTTACTCGGACAGGGGTTCAATGAGCAGTTCTTC.

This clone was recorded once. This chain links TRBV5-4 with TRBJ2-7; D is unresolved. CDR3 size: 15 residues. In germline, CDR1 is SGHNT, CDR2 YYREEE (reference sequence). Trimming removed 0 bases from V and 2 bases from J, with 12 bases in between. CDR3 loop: CASSLELGGPYEQYF. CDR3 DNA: TGTGCCAGCAGCTTGGAATTAGGCGGCCCCTACGAGCAGTACTTC.

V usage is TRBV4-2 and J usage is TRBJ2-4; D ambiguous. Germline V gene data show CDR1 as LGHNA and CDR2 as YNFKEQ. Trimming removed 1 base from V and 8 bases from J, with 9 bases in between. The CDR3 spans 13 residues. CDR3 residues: CASSQGGLDIQYF. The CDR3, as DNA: TGTGCCAGCAGCCAAGGGGGTTTGGACATTCAGTACTTC.

The CDR3 nucleotides are TGTGCCAGCAGCCCCCGGGACAACTTTAACTATGGCTACACCTTC. Its protein is CASSPRDNFNYGYTF. J is TRBJ1-2 and V is TRBV7-8; D perhaps matches TRBD1 (6 bases). V was pared by 5 bases and J by 1 base, with 14 bases between. The germline CDR1 and CDR2 sequences are SGHVS and FQNEAQ. The CDR3 is 15 amino acids.

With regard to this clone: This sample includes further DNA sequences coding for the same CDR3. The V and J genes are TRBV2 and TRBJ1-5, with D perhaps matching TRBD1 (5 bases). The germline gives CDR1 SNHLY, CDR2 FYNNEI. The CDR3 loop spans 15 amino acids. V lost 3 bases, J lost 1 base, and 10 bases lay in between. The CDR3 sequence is CASSDRGLSNQPQHF. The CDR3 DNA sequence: TGTGCCAGCAGTGACCGGGGCCTAAGCAATCAGCCCCAGCATTTT.

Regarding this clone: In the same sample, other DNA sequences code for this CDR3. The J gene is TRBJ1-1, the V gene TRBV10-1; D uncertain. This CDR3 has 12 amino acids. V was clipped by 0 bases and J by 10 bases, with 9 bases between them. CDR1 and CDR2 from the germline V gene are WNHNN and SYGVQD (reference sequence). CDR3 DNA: TGCGCCAGCAGTGAGTCTGTAGGCTCAGCTTTCTTT. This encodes CASSESVGSAFF.

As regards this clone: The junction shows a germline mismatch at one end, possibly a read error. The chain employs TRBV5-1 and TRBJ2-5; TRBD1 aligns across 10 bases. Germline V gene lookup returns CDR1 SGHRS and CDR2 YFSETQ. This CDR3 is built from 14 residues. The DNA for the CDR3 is TGCGCCAGCAGTGAAGCGCCGGATAGACAGGGGGCCGACTTC. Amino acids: CASSEAPDRQGADF.

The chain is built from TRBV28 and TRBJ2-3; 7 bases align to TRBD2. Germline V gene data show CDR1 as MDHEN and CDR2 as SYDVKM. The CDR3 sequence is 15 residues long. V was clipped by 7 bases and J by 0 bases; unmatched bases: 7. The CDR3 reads CASTRGVASTDTQYF. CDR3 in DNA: TGTGCCAGCACACGGGGGGTGGCTAGCACAGATACGCAGTATTTT.